This T cell receptor beta chain was retrieved from a study of follicular helper T cells after annual influenza vaccination. Across the whole study: Sampling occurred days 0, 7 and 28 after each influenza vaccination. For some subjects, blood spans the 2013-2014, 2014-2015 and 2015-2016 annual vaccinations. Whole-study results and caveats: ICOS+CD38+ cTfh clonality tracked population frequency, and its change tracked circulating plasmablast change.

From germline, CDR1 is SEHNR and CDR2 FQNEAQ (reference sequence). The CDR3 loop spans 16 amino acids. Trimming removed 5 bases from V and 5 bases from J, with 22 bases in between. Concerning this clone: Its specificity is unknown.

Time point noted: 2014-2015 season, pre-vaccination. TCRB was sequenced at Survey level resolution. Assay: immunoSEQ multiplex PCR; the TCRdb copy retains only in-frame clones and omits some. This table holds a few thousand clones, under 85% found once. The TCR sequence derives from an adult who received the influenza vaccine. The chain uses TRBV7-9 and TRBJ2-7; D is perhaps TRBD1 or TRBD2 (6 bases each). Specimen: CXCR5+ CD38- circulating T follicular helper cells from blood, collected on the day of influenza vaccination. The sample's subset: circulating Tfh, non-naive CD4+CXCR5+PD-1+ (ICOS+CD38+ or ICOS-CD38-). For the CDR3, the DNA is TGTGCCAGCAGCCGAGCATGGGGGGCAGACTCTAACGAGCAGTACTTC. Translated: CASSRAWGADSNEQYF.